A selection of T cell receptor beta chains follows, all from one sample in a study of T cells in Graves' hyperthyroidism and ophthalmopathy. TCRdb re-derived calls from the multiplex PCR reads in MiXCR, one entry per CDR3 protein. The data show under 450,000 distinct CDR3 sequences, around 16% seen once. The sequencing sample was made of blood. The receptors derive from a woman in her late teens or twenties with Graves' hyperthyroidism. Each CDR3 is given with its conserved first and last residue. Not every row has a clone size; where given, it reads once, few, many or a size class.

size,J,V,CDR3
many,TRBJ2-1,TRBV27,CASSPQAGVLNEQFF
once,TRBJ2-1,TRBV6-6,CASSYSASGGRNEQFF
many,TRBJ2-7,TRBV29-1,CSVLAGSYEQYF
many,TRBJ2-1,TRBV20-1,CSAAPPGLAGGHYNEQFF
many,TRBJ2-1,TRBV9,CASSSLGGSGDEQFF
many,TRBJ1-3,TRBV2,CASSEAGAGNTIYF
many,TRBJ2-3,TRBV7-9,CASSHKQGWADTQYF
NA,TRBJ2-3,TRBV11-2,CASSLSRGSTPDTQYF
NA,TRBJ2-1,TRBV20-1,CSARGPTGLSHNEQFF
many,TRBJ1-2,TRBV6-1,CASRELHNYGYTF
many,TRBJ2-1,TRBV20-1,CSARDTSGGSYNEQFF
many,TRBJ2-3,TRBV10-3,CAIRPRDKVQEDTQYF
NA,TRBJ1-2,TRBV19,CASSAGTGPYGYTF
many,TRBJ1-5,TRBV6-1,CATTQGLGQPQHF
many,TRBJ1-2,TRBV27,CASGRAGYYGYTF
many,TRBJ1-4,TRBV11-2,CASSLGPGGGEKLFF